One sample yielded the 4 T cell receptor beta chains listed below, sequenced in a study of T cells in Graves' hyperthyroidism and ophthalmopathy. RNA transcripts served as the template for amplifying TCR beta CDR3 regions. TCR CDR3 underwent first-round RT-PCR with the HTBI primer set. In TCRdb, the multiplex PCR reads were re-called with MiXCR into one record per CDR3 protein. The sample comprises tens of thousands of distinct CDR3 sequences, about 52% of which are singletons, and 20% to 30% rests with the top ten. Sequencing was done on a sample of blood. These receptor sequences come from a woman in her forties with Graves' ophthalmopathy.

The rearrangement joins TRBV9 to TRBJ2-1; perhaps TRBD2 as D (5 bases). Germline V gene lookup returns CDR1 SGDLS and CDR2 YYNGEE. The CDR3 is 11 residues long. The V gene lost 3 bases and the J gene lost 7 bases, with 5 bases spanning the gap. This CDR3 is CASSAGNEQFF. CDR3 bases: TGTGCCAGCAGCGCGGGGAATGAGCAGTTCTTC.

The table lists this clonotype with many counts. This may be a read error: a much more frequent sequence differs by one nucleotide. The chain employs TRBV12-3 or TRBV12-4 and TRBJ1-1, with D unclear. V was pared by 3 bases and J by 3 bases, with 2 bases between. The CDR3 has 11 residues. The CDR3: CASSFDTEAFF. The CDR3 DNA reads as TGTGCCAGCAGTTTCGACACTGAAGCTTTCTTT.

At least ten counts were recorded for this clonotype. The chain carries TRBV12-5 and TRBJ2-7, with D unclear. The CDR3 sequence is 13 residues long. V gave up 1 base and J gave up 5 bases, with 9 bases separating them. Per the germline V gene, CDR1 is LGHNT and CDR2 is FRNRAP. CDR3 bases: TGTGCTAGTGGTTTGGCCGACACGGACGAGCAGTACTTC. Translation: CASGLADTDEQYF.

This clonotype was recorded many times. The V call is TRBV7-3, the J call TRBJ1-5; weak D call: TRBD1 (5 bases). The CDR3 length is 16 residues. Trimming pared 5 bases from V and 7 bases from J, leaving 21 bases between. Germline V gene sequence: CDR1 SGHTA, CDR2 FQGTGA. The CDR3 coding sequence is TGTGCCAGCAGCCCTGACATGGGGCCAGGGAGGCAGCCCCAGCATTTT. It codes for CASSPDMGPGRQPQHF.